The 24 T cell receptor beta chains reported below all come from one sample, sequenced in a study of PD-L1 blockade in urothelial cancer. TCRdb's copy holds only in-frame clones and misses some; the assay was immunoSEQ multiplex PCR. Among roughly 43,000 clones, around 81% were seen once, and the ten largest hold around 15%. Time point reported: pretreatment peripheral blood. The specimen was PBMCs, collected around atezolizumab (anti-PD-L1) treatment. These receptors were taken from a man aged 55 to 70 with urothelial cancer.

J is TRBJ1-1 and V is TRBV27, with D unresolved. The length of the CDR3 is 17 residues. Trimming pared 2 bases from V and 4 bases from J, leaving 20 bases between. Germline CDR1 reads MNHEY; CDR2 reads SMNVEV (reference sequence). Written as DNA, the CDR3 is TGTGCCAGCAGTTTAATGTTGTTAGGAGGGATCGCCACTGAAGCTTTCTTT. Translation gives CASSLMLLGGIATEAFF.

This clone was observed a handful of times. The rearrangement links TRBV4-3 to TRBJ2-1; no reliable D call. Trimming shortened V by 3 bases and J by 9 bases, and 12 bases separated the two germline ends. CDR1 and CDR2 from the germline V gene are LGHNA and YSLEER. The CDR3 extends over 13 amino acids. The chain's CDR3 is CASSHALAGEQFF. DNA for the CDR3: TGCGCCAGCAGCCATGCTTTAGCTGGTGAGCAGTTCTTC.

The chain recombines TRBV2 with TRBJ2-5; TRBD1 agrees at 8 bases. The CDR3 extends over 14 amino acids. Per the germline V gene, CDR1 is SNHLY and CDR2 is FYNNEI. The ends lost 3 bases at V and 5 bases at J; junction bases unmatched: 5. The CDR3 sequence is CASSEQGARETQYF. CDR3 nucleotides: TGTGCCAGCAGTGAGCAGGGGGCCAGGGAGACCCAGTACTTC.

The rearrangement uses TRBV7-2 and TRBJ1-2, with 7 positions matching TRBD1. CDR1 SGHTA and CDR2 FQGNSA come from the germline V gene. The CDR3 runs 16 residues. J was trimmed by 2 bases and V by 5 bases; bases with no gene match: 11. DNA of the CDR3: TGTGCCAGCAGCCAGACCCTAGGGGGCACAAACTATGGCTACACCTTC. It specifies CASSQTLGGTNYGYTF.

CDR3 DNA sequence: TGTGCCAGCAGCTTAGGCAGTCTTGGCTCTGGGGCCAACGTCCTGACTTTC. Protein product: CASSLGSLGSGANVLTF. The chain is built from TRBV11-2 and TRBJ2-6, with D unresolved. Germline V gene sequence: CDR1 SGHAT, CDR2 FQNNGV. Trimming shortened V by 1 base and J by 0 bases, and 10 bases separated the two germline ends. This CDR3 spans 17 amino acids. Looking up the rest from reference TRBV11-2 and TRBJ2-6 gives the full variable domain: EAGVAQSPRYKIIEKRQSVAFWCNPISGHATLYWYQQILGQGPKLLIQFQNNGVVDDSQLPKDRFSAERLKGVDSTLKIQPAKLEDSAVYLCASSLGSLGSGANVLTFGAGSRLTVL.

The chain carries TRBV28 and TRBJ2-3; D perhaps matches TRBD1 (5 bases). V was cut by 6 bases and J by 0 bases, with 13 bases left in between. The CDR3 loop spans 15 amino acids. The V gene's germline CDR1 is MDHEN and CDR2 SYDVKM. The CDR3 region is CASRPRQTSTDTQYF. DNA of the CDR3: TGTGCCAGCAGACCCCGACAGACTAGCACAGATACGCAGTATTTT.

Here the CDR3 DNA reads TGTGCCAGCAGCGAAGGACAGTGGGGAGTGAACACTGAAGCTTTCTTT. As protein: CASSEGQWGVNTEAFF. The rearrangement joins TRBV7-9 to TRBJ1-1, with a weak D call TRBD1 (6 bases). V dropped 5 bases and J dropped 0 bases, with 16 bases sitting between them. The length of the CDR3 is 16 residues. The germline CDR1 and CDR2 sequences are SEHNR and FQNEAQ (reference sequence).

V usage is TRBV14 and J usage is TRBJ1-3; D is possibly TRBD1 (5 bases). CDR3 length: 14 residues. V was trimmed by 6 bases and J by 1 base, leaving 10 bases between them. Germline V gives CDR1 SGHDN, CDR2 FVKESK. DNA of the CDR3: TGTGCCAGCAGTCAACAGGCATCTGGAAACACCATATATTTT. Residues: CASSQQASGNTIYF.

V and J are TRBV4-1 and TRBJ1-2; no reliable D call. Trimming shortened V by 0 bases and J by 8 bases, and 10 bases separated the two germline ends. The CDR3 contains 13 residues. The germline V gene encodes CDR1 MGHRA and CDR2 YSYEKL. The CDR3 DNA is TGCGCCAGCAGCCAAGATCGGTCAAAAGGCTACACCTTC. This gives the protein CASSQDRSKGYTF.

The chain combines TRBV4-1 with TRBJ1-4; 7 bases agree with TRBD1. This CDR3 is 20 amino acids long. V dropped 0 bases and J dropped 0; count of bases not matched to a gene: 13. Per germline, CDR1 MGHRA and CDR2 YSYEKL. The CDR3 sequence is CASSQDAPGTASTTNEKLFF. Written as DNA, the CDR3 is TGCGCCAGCAGCCAAGATGCGCCGGGGACAGCCTCCACAACTAATGAAAAACTGTTTTTT.

The chain is built from TRBV18 and TRBJ2-7; 7 nucleotides line up with TRBD2. The CDR3 loop spans 15 amino acids. J was trimmed by 4 bases and V by 3 bases; bases with no gene match: 9. Germline V CDR1 and CDR2: KGHSH, LQKENI. CDR3 sequence reads: CASSPPSSGGYEQYF. DNA for the CDR3: TGTGCCAGCTCACCCCCTTCTAGCGGTGGATACGAGCAGTACTTC.

The rearrangement links TRBV25-1 to TRBJ2-7, with TRBD1 identical over 10 bases. Losses at the gene ends were 3 bases for V and 1 base for J; bases not matched to a gene: 3. CDR1 and CDR2 from the germline V gene are MGHDK and SYGVNS. The CDR3 is 15 residues long. DNA for the CDR3: TGTGCCAGCAGTGACCGGGACAGGGGATCCTACGAGCAGTACTTC. Residues: CASSDRDRGSYEQYF.

The CDR3 bases are TGTGCCAGCAGCTTAGGGATACGCGGGCCCAACTATGGCTACACCTTC. Its protein is CASSLGIRGPNYGYTF. The chain joins TRBV11-2 to TRBJ1-2; D gene unclear. Deletions cut 1 base from V and 2 bases from J, with 14 bases between. This CDR3 is built from 16 residues. In germline, CDR1 is SGHAT, CDR2 FQNNGV.

The rearrangement joins TRBV5-1 to TRBJ1-2; 8 bases fit TRBD1. Germline values: CDR1 SGHRS, CDR2 YFSETQ. The CDR3 is 15 residues long. Trimming cost V 4 bases and J 3 bases; bases outside gene matches: 8. In DNA form, the CDR3 reads TGCGCCAGCAGCCGCGGACAGGGCACGGACTATGGCTACACCTTC. Translating it yields CASSRGQGTDYGYTF.

The chain has TRBV19 and TRBJ2-7, with D possibly TRBD1 on 6 matching bases. CDR3 length: 15 residues. Looked up from germline, CDR1 is LNHDA and CDR2 is SQIVND (reference sequence). Trimming cost V 2 bases and J 4 bases, with 15 bases left between them. The CDR3 spells CASSINLDSYYEQYF. The CDR3 nucleotides are TGTGCCAGTAGTATAAATCTGGACAGTTATTACGAGCAGTACTTC.

The V gene is TRBV5-5, the J gene TRBJ1-6, with 8 bases lining up with TRBD1. Trimming at V came to 4 bases and at J to 6 bases, leaving 6 bases not matched to a gene. CDR3 size: 15 residues. In germline, CDR1 is SGHKS, CDR2 YYEKEE (reference sequence). The CDR3 DNA reads as TGTGCCAGCAGCACTAGGGACAGGACTAATTCACCCCTCCACTTT. It specifies CASSTRDRTNSPLHF.

The J gene is TRBJ1-5, the V gene TRBV27; TRBD1 matches at 7 bases. Germline CDR1 and CDR2: MNHEY and SMNVEV (reference sequence). J lost 4 bases, V lost 5 bases, and 11 bases had no gene match. This CDR3 comprises 16 residues. In DNA, the CDR3 is TGTGCCAGCAGTCCCCATCTTGGGGACAGAAATCAGCCCCAGCATTTT. Translating gives CASSPHLGDRNQPQHF.

This clone was seen a few times. The rearrangement uses TRBV7-2 and TRBJ1-2, with D maybe TRBD1 (6 bases). The CDR3 is made up of 14 amino acids. The germline V gene encodes CDR1 SGHTA and CDR2 FQGNSA. Trimming stripped 5 bases from V and 2 bases from J, with 12 bases between. This CDR3 is CASSTRTENYGYTF. CDR3 coding DNA: TGTGCCAGCAGCACGAGGACAGAGAACTATGGCTACACCTTC.

V and J are TRBV6-1 and TRBJ1-5, with 9 bases matching TRBD1. J was trimmed by 6 bases and V by 5 bases; bases with no gene match: 5. The CDR3 is 14 residues long. Germline assignment: CDR1 MNHNS and CDR2 SASEGT. In DNA form, the CDR3 reads TGTGCCAGCAGTTCGGACAGGGGTTTTCAGCCCCAGCATTTT. Protein: CASSSDRGFQPQHF.

V is TRBV5-8 and J is TRBJ2-5; maybe TRBD1 (5 bases). Germline CDR1 and CDR2: SGHTS and YDEGEE. V was cut by 1 base and J by 2 bases, with 21 bases left in between. The CDR3 extends over 18 amino acids. CDR3 bases: TGTGCCAGCAGCTTGCGAGTCTGGAACGAGGACACACAAGAGACCCAGTACTTC. It codes for CASSLRVWNEDTQETQYF.

The chain links TRBV13 to TRBJ1-1; TRBD1 aligns across 9 bases. The CDR3 contains 15 residues. Trimming cost V 5 bases and J 4 bases; bases outside gene matches: 8. The V gene's germline CDR1 is PRHDT and CDR2 FYEKMQ (reference sequence). The CDR3 DNA is TGTGCCAGCAGCACTAACCAACAGGGGGCCACTGAAGCTTTCTTT. Translated: CASSTNQQGATEAFF.

This clone has a handful of counts. The CDR3 nucleotides read TGCGCCAGCAGCGCGTCAGGACAGGGGGCTGATGGCTACACCTTC. Translated, it gives CASSASGQGADGYTF. The chain carries TRBV5-1 and TRBJ1-2, with 11 bases matching TRBD1. The germline CDR1 and CDR2 sequences are SGHRS and YFSETQ. CDR3 size: 15 residues. V dropped 4 bases and J dropped 6; count of bases not matched to a gene: 8.

This chain uses TRBV29-1 with TRBJ2-5, with D possibly being TRBD2 (5 bases). V lost 6 bases and J lost 4, with 9 bases in between. The germline V gene has CDR1 SQVTM and CDR2 ANQGSEA. CDR3 length: 11 amino acids. The CDR3 loop is CSVTEGETQYF. DNA for the CDR3: TGCAGCGTAACTGAGGGAGAGACCCAGTACTTC.

This rearrangement joins TRBV28 to TRBJ2-7; D is possibly TRBD1 (6 bases). Looked up from germline, CDR1 is MDHEN and CDR2 is SYDVKM. CDR3 length equals 15 residues. V was clipped by 4 bases and J by 1 base, with 14 bases between them. In DNA form, the CDR3 reads TGTGCCAGCAGTTACCATCCGGGACATTCCTACGAGCAGTACTTC. Protein sequence: CASSYHPGHSYEQYF.